Each of the 13 T cell receptor beta chains below was sequenced from the same sample in a study of OX40 agonist ivuxolimab in advanced cancers. Libraries were constructed by the immunoSEQ multiplex PCR assay. TCRdb took this table from immuneACCESS and kept in-frame rearrangements with V and J called. Such tables lack part of the clones; where checked against another copy, unresolved V genes explain under half of the gap, and the rest is unexplained. The sample has 50,000 or so clones on record, roughly 77% of them singletons. The ten top clones hold about 0.8% of the sample. This specimen was CD4+ or CD8+ T cells sorted from blood, taken in a trial of the OX40 agonist ivuxolimab. These receptors were taken from an adult with an advanced solid tumor such as melanoma, head and neck, liver or kidney cancer.

This rearrangement joins TRBV14 to TRBJ2-5, with TRBD2 matching 8 bases. The CDR3 length is 16 residues. V lost 1 base, J lost 5 bases, and 9 bases stayed unmatched. In germline, CDR1 is SGHDN, CDR2 FVKESK. This chain's CDR3 is CASSQAQRGGFETQYF. The CDR3 DNA is TGTGCCAGCAGCCAAGCTCAACGGGGGGGTTTCGAGACCCAGTACTTC.

This clone was seen a handful of times. The rearrangement uses TRBV5-6 and TRBJ2-7; 7 bases are a match to TRBD1. The ends lost 3 bases at V and 4 bases at J; junction bases unmatched: 4. This CDR3 is 13 amino acids long. Germline values: CDR1 SGHDT, CDR2 YYEEEE. CDR3 loop: CASSSTGRYEQYF. CDR3 DNA: TGTGCCAGCAGCTCGACAGGGCGGTACGAGCAGTACTTC.

The chain combines TRBV10-1 with TRBJ2-7; TRBD1 aligns across 9 bases. V lost 0 bases and J lost 6; bases outside the gene matches: 3. The CDR3 runs 14 residues. Germline V CDR1 and CDR2: WNHNN, SYGVQD (reference sequence). The CDR3 DNA reads as TGCGCCAGCAGTGAGTCCGGGACAGGGACCGAGCAGTACTTC. Translated: CASSESGTGTEQYF.

The CDR3 here is CASTDGGVRTDTQYF. The CDR3 DNA reads as TGTGCCAGTACTGACGGGGGGGTACGCACAGATACGCAGTATTTT. This chain uses TRBV19 with TRBJ2-3, with 8 bases identical to TRBD2. CDR1 is LNHDA, CDR2 SQIVND, per germline (reference sequence). With 7 bases clipped from V and 1 base from J, the junction kept 7 bases outside the gene matches. CDR3 length: 15 residues.

This chain connects TRBV19 to TRBJ1-4; TRBD1 matches at 7 bases. CDR1 and CDR2 from the germline V gene are LNHDA and SQIVND (reference sequence). Trimming cost V 2 bases and J 4 bases; bases outside gene matches: 10. The CDR3 sequence is 17 residues long. The CDR3 DNA reads as TGTGCCAGTAGTATACTTCCGGGACAGCCTATTAATGAAAAACTGTTTTTT. This encodes CASSILPGQPINEKLFF.

This rearrangement joins TRBV2 to TRBJ2-5, with 8 bases identical to TRBD1. The CDR3 length is 15 residues. The V and J ends lost 1 base and 5 bases, in that order; junction bases with no gene match: 6. Per the germline V gene, CDR1 is SNHLY and CDR2 is FYNNEI. The CDR3 nucleotides are TGTGCCAGCAGTGAAGTACCAGGGGGCGTGGAGACCCAGTACTTC. This codes for CASSEVPGGVETQYF.

The rearrangement uses TRBV6-4 and TRBJ2-3, with 10 bases lining up with TRBD2. This CDR3 has 15 amino acids. The J segment lost 0 bases and the V segment lost 6 bases, leaving 3 bases of the junction unmatched. Per the germline V gene, CDR1 is MRHNA and CDR2 is SNTAGT. CDR3 sequence: CASSGTSESTDTQYF. Here the CDR3 DNA reads TGTGCCAGCAGCGGGACTAGCGAAAGCACAGATACGCAGTATTTT.

The chain has TRBV5-6 and TRBJ1-1, with unresolved D. Trimming took 4 bases from V and 3 from J, leaving 10 bases between them. The V gene's germline CDR1 is SGHDT and CDR2 YYEEEE. The CDR3 consists of 13 residues. CDR3 DNA sequence: TGTGCCAGCAGCCCCACCCGTGACACTGAAGCTTTCTTT. Translating it yields CASSPTRDTEAFF.

This chain links TRBV10-3 with TRBJ2-5; no clear D. The length of the CDR3 is 14 residues. Looked up from germline, CDR1 is ENHRY and CDR2 is SYGVKD. Trimming shortened V by 11 bases and J by 4 bases, and 20 bases separated the two germline ends. The CDR3 here is CACLGGPSGETQYF. Here the CDR3 DNA reads TGTGCCTGCCTAGGTGGACCCTCCGGAGAGACCCAGTACTTC.

The J gene is TRBJ2-3, the V gene TRBV29-1; 9 bases match TRBD1. The CDR3 has 15 amino acids. From germline, CDR1 is SQVTM and CDR2 ANQGSEA. V was pared by 6 bases and J by 0 bases, with 7 bases of the junction left unmatched. The CDR3 reads CSVRMGQGSTDTQYF. In DNA form, the CDR3 reads TGCAGCGTGCGCATGGGACAGGGAAGCACAGATACGCAGTATTTT.

This clone has a single count. The genes are TRBV19 and TRBJ1-1; 9 bases map to TRBD1. CDR3 length: 14 residues. Germline CDR1 and CDR2: LNHDA and SQIVND (reference sequence). V shed 6 bases, J shed 2 bases, and the junction held 4 bases outside the gene matches. The CDR3 reads CASRDRGQNTEAFF. The CDR3 DNA reads TGTGCCAGTAGGGACAGGGGACAAAACACTGAAGCTTTCTTT.

The chain has TRBV5-1 and TRBJ2-5; TRBD2 matches 13 bases. CDR3 length equals 17 residues. Per the germline V gene, CDR1 is SGHRS and CDR2 is YFSETQ. J gave up 1 base and V 0 bases, and 3 bases lay outside the gene matches. The CDR3 region has the DNA TGCGCCAGCAGCTTGGCCAGACTAGCGGGGGGCCAAGAGACCCAGTACTTC. Amino acids: CASSLARLAGGQETQYF.

The chain uses TRBV27 and TRBJ1-4; 7 positions match TRBD1. This CDR3 spans 14 amino acids. Germline loops: CDR1 MNHEY, CDR2 SMNVEV (reference sequence). The V gene end was trimmed by 3 bases and the J gene end by 6 bases; junction bases not matched to a gene: 4. CDR3 in DNA: TGTGCCAGCAGTTTCCAGGGGGGGGATGAAAAACTGTTTTTT. Amino acids: CASSFQGGDEKLFF.